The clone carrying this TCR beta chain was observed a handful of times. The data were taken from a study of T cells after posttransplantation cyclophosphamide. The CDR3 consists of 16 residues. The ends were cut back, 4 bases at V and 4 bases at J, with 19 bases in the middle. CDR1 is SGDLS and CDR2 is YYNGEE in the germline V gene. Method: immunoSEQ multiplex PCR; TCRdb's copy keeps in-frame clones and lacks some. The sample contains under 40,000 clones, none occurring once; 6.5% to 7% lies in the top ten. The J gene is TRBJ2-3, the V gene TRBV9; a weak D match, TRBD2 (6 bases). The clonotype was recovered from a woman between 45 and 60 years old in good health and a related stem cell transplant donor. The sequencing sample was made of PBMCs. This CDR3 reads CASSLQMGGIADTQYF. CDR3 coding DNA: TGTGCCAGCAGCCTACAAATGGGCGGGATTGCAGATACGCAGTATTTT.